This T cell receptor beta chain was obtained from a study of CD4 T cells in relation to SARS-CoV-2 and coronaviruses. Findings of the study overall: Monoreactive clones expanded significantly more to SARS-CoV-2 than crossreactive clones did.

Turning to this clone: Its antigen is as yet unknown.

The germline V and J ends were trimmed by 1 base and 7 bases, with 16 bases remaining between them. The CDR3 spans 16 residues. CDR1 is LGHNA, CDR2 YSLEER, per germline. The unexposed donors gave CD4+ T cells in about 2010-2019, prior to COVID-19. Isolation of CD4+ T cells took place after roughly nine days in culture. As cell numbers allowed, unexposed-donor CD4+ T cells faced SARS-CoV-2 S/N and four cold-coronavirus spikes. The method was immunoSEQ multiplex PCR; TCRdb's version includes in-frame clones alone and lacks a portion of them. The top ten hold 9% to 15% of the sample, which has tens of thousands of clones, roughly 70% seen once.

Sequences were obtained from CD4+ T cells from PBMCs, cultured in vitro. The source is a human donor in good health. The chain is built from TRBV4-3 and TRBJ1-4; the D gene is possibly TRBD1 (5 bases). The CDR3 bases are TGCGCCAGCAGCCAAGCGGGAGCAGGGAGGGGTGAAAAACTGTTTTTT. It specifies CASSQAGAGRGEKLFF.